The rows below give T cell receptor beta chains drawn from one sample of a study of T cell repertoires in cytomegalovirus infection. In TCRdb, the reads were re-called with MiXCR into one record per CDR3 protein. The data hold approximately 630,000 distinct CDR3 sequences, with less than 25% observed a single time. Sequencing was performed on CD8+ T cells from PBMCs. The receptors were gathered from a human donor in good health (CMV status not recorded). Some clones in this sample may be carry-over from other donors' samples. The CDR3 runs from the conserved cysteine through the conserved F or W. The D gene is left open where the match is weak. Size tells how often a clone was seen (once, few, many) or the class of an expanded clone, and some rows leave it out.

>15|TRBV27|NA|TRBJ1-5|once
TGTGCCAGCAGTTGGGGGGGTTGGAGCAATCAGCCCCAGCATTTT
CASSWGGWSNQPQHF
>14|TRBV7-9|NA|TRBJ1-3|NA
TGTGCCAGCAGCAAACCGGGCACTGGAAACACCATATATTTT
CASSKPGTGNTIYF
>13|TRBV2|NA|TRBJ2-1|few
TGTGCCAACAAGGAGGAATCTTACAATGAGCAGTTCTTC
CANKEESYNEQFF
>18|TRBV7-9|TRBD1|TRBJ1-1|NA
TGTGCCAGCAGCTTAACTACAGGGGTTCTGGCGTGGAACACTGAAGCTTTCTTT
CASSLTTGVLAWNTEAFF
>13|TRBV28|NA|TRBJ1-2|NA
TGTGCCACCGTCCTGACGGGAGACTATGGCTACACCTTC
CATVLTGDYGYTF
>17|TRBV12-3/TRBV12-4|TRBD2|TRBJ2-2|NA
TGTGCCAGCAGTCCCGGGACTAGCGGGGCCTATACCGGGGAGCTGTTTTTT
CASSPGTSGAYTGELFF
>13|TRBV12-3/TRBV12-4|NA|TRBJ2-3|NA
TGTGCCAGCACCGCCCGGGACACAGATACGCAGTATTTT
CASTARDTDTQYF
>18|TRBV20-1|NA|TRBJ2-1|NA
TGCAGTGCTAGAGATCAGGGCAGGGGCCCCCATTTCTACAATGAGCAGTTCTTC
CSARDQGRGPHFYNEQFF
>16|TRBV7-8|TRBD1|TRBJ1-4|many
TGTGCCAGCAGCTCACCGGGACAGGGCTCGGATGAAAAACTGTTTTTT
CASSSPGQGSDEKLFF
>16|TRBV19|NA|TRBJ1-2|NA
TGTGCCAGTAGTATTGAGCCGGGACAACGGACGGCCGGCTACACCTTC
CASSIEPGQRTAGYTF
>13|TRBV6-1|NA|TRBJ1-5|NA
TGTGCCAGCGGTGGAGTGGGCAATCAGCCCCAGCATTTT
CASGGVGNQPQHF
>16|TRBV6-6|TRBD1|TRBJ1-2|NA
TGTGCCAGCAGTTCAAATTCAGGACAGGGGTACTATGGCTACACCTTC
CASSSNSGQGYYGYTF
>14|TRBV6-4|NA|TRBJ2-3|many
TGTGCCAGCAGTGACTCGACAGGCACAGATACGCAGTATTTT
CASSDSTGTDTQYF
>16|TRBV5-1|TRBD1|TRBJ2-1|NA
TGCGCCAGCAGCTCCGATGACAGGGCGCCCTACAATGAGCAGTTCTTC
CASSSDDRAPYNEQFF
>16|TRBV7-9|TRBD1|TRBJ1-2|NA
TGTGCCAGCAGCTTGGGGACAGGGGGCCCCCTTCGTGGCTACACCTTC
CASSLGTGGPLRGYTF
>17|TRBV11-3|NA|TRBJ2-3|NA
TGTGCCAGCACCGTATCGGTGGGGGCTAAAGGCACAGATACGCAGTATTTT
CASTVSVGAKGTDTQYF
>14|TRBV15|NA|TRBJ1-5|few
TGTGCCACCAGCCTACCGAGCCGAAATCAGCCCCAGCATTTT
CATSLPSRNQPQHF
>11|TRBV6-2/TRBV6-3|NA|TRBJ2-3|NA
TGTGCCAGCGCCAAAGTGGATACGCAGTATTTT
CASAKVDTQYF
>13|TRBV5-6|NA|TRBJ2-3|NA
TGTGCCAGCAGCGGAAGTAGTTCGGATACGCAGTATTTT
CASSGSSSDTQYF
>14|TRBV7-3|NA|TRBJ2-7|NA
TGTGCCAGCAGCAGCACAGGGGAGGGCTACGAGCAGTACTTC
CASSSTGEGYEQYF
>17|TRBV14|TRBD1|TRBJ2-1|NA
TGTGCCAGCAGCCAACCGGGACAGGCCGGGACCTACAATGAGCAGTTCTTC
CASSQPGQAGTYNEQFF
>14|TRBV6-1|NA|TRBJ1-5|NA
TGTGCCAGCAGCGAAGGGCCGTTCAGTGCGCCCCAGCATTTT
CASSEGPFSAPQHF
>16|TRBV7-6|NA|TRBJ2-4|NA
TGTGCCAGCAGCCCCACAGGGGGGGGGGCCAAAAACATTCAGTACTTC
CASSPTGGGAKNIQYF